A single sample gave rise to the 32 T cell receptor beta chains below, sequenced in a study of blood T cells in healthy people across ages. Then a second PCR, running about 6 to 11 cycles, was carried out with a sample-barcoded 5' primer and a J-beta primer mix. TCRdb re-analysed the 5' RACE reads in MiXCR, keeping a single row per CDR3 protein. The sample shows about 640,000 distinct CDR3 sequences, 45% to 65% of them seen only once. The sample was blood. These TCRs come from a man between 60 and 75 years old in good health.

This clonotype was counted once. The chain recombines TRBV5-1 with TRBJ1-1, with a tentative D call TRBD1 (6 bases). V was shortened by 3 bases and J by 1 base, with 13 bases between the two germline ends. Germline V lookup: CDR1 SGHRS, CDR2 YFSETQ. The CDR3 consists of 15 residues. DNA for the CDR3: TGCGCCAGCAGCTCGGAGGGACACAAGAACACTGAAGCTTTCTTT. Translating gives CASSSEGHKNTEAFF.

V is TRBV10-3 and J is TRBJ1-2; TRBD1 might be the D (5 bases). Germline CDR1 is ENHRY and CDR2 is SYGVKD. This CDR3 contains 14 residues. V was pared by 3 bases and J by 6 bases, with 14 bases between. The CDR3 loop is CAISDGQGHDGYTF. The DNA of the CDR3 is TGTGCCATCAGTGACGGGCAGGGTCATGATGGCTACACCTTC.

The chain uses TRBV6-1 and TRBJ2-7; D is undetermined. The J call may be wrong; the DNA end is better matched by TRBJ2-5. The CDR3 is made up of 11 amino acids. Germline V lookup: CDR1 MNHNS, CDR2 SASEGT. The CDR3 region has the DNA TGTGCCAGCCTCCTCGACGAGACCCAGTACTTC. This encodes CASLLDETQYF.

The V gene is TRBV20-1, the J gene TRBJ2-5; TRBD2 aligns across 11 bases. The CDR3 runs 18 residues. Trimming removed 5 bases from V and 5 bases from J; junction bases left unmatched: 19. CDR1 DFQATT and CDR2 SNEGSKA come from the germline V gene (reference sequence). CDR3 region: CSAPRFRLAGGRGETQYF. Written as DNA, the CDR3 is TGCAGTGCTCCCCGGTTTAGGCTAGCGGGGGGCCGGGGGGAGACCCAGTACTTC.

The J gene is TRBJ2-5, the V gene TRBV7-9, with 8 bases lining up with TRBD2. The J call may not be correct, given that the DNA end is closer to TRBJ2-7. The CDR3 sequence is 13 residues long. Germline CDR1 is SEHNR and CDR2 is FQNEAQ (reference sequence). The CDR3 DNA is TGTGCCAGCAGCTTCCCGGGGGGGAACGAGCAGTACTTC. Protein: CASSFPGGNEQYF.

V gene TRBV11-2 combines with J gene TRBJ2-1; TRBD2 matches at 9 bases. Germline loops: CDR1 SGHAT, CDR2 FQNNGV. With V trimmed by 2 bases and J by 3 bases, 5 bases remained unmatched. The CDR3 is 16 amino acids. The CDR3 spells CASSLNSAGGYNEQFF. The CDR3 nucleotides read TGTGCCAGCAGCTTAAACTCAGCGGGGGGCTACAATGAGCAGTTCTTC.

In this sample, this clonotype turned up a few times. The chain combines TRBV29-1 with TRBJ2-1; TRBD2 matches 13 bases. Looked up from germline, CDR1 is SQVTM and CDR2 is ANQGSEA. The CDR3 loop spans 17 amino acids. The trim removed 5 bases at V and 6 bases at J, leaving 13 bases unmatched. Here the CDR3 DNA reads TGCAGCGTTCCACCACTCCCGGGACTAGCGGGGAGCAATGAGCAGTTCTTC. This codes for CSVPPLPGLAGSNEQFF.

This clonotype was picked up a small number of times. The chain carries TRBV6-6 and TRBJ2-1; either TRBD1 or TRBD2 may fit D (5 bases each). Germline lookup yields CDR1 MNHNY and CDR2 SVGAGI (reference sequence). The V end lost 4 bases, the J end lost 4 bases, and 14 bases lay between the germline ends. This CDR3 has 15 amino acids. The CDR3 nucleotides read TGTGCCAGCAGTTCCCTAGGGACGACTTACAATGAGCAGTTCTTC. This translates into CASSSLGTTYNEQFF.

The CDR3 protein is CASSVIGEDYGYTF. In nucleotides, the CDR3 is TGTGCCAGCAGTGTGATAGGGGAGGACTATGGCTACACCTTC. The rearrangement joins TRBV2 to TRBJ1-2, with D maybe TRBD1 (5 bases). The CDR3 has 14 residues. Germline lookup yields CDR1 SNHLY and CDR2 FYNNEI. V lost 4 bases, J lost 3 bases, and 12 bases lay in between.

On this clonotype itself: One end of the junction varies from germline; a read error may be responsible. The chain employs TRBV7-7 and TRBJ2-5, with D possibly being TRBD1 (6 bases). CDR3 length equals 13 residues. Germline CDR1 is SSHAT and CDR2 is FNYEAQ (reference sequence). CDR3 in amino acids: CASSPGVEETQYF. CDR3 sequence (DNA): TGTGCTAGCAGCCCAGGGGTCGAGGAGACCCAGTACTTC.

This sequence joins TRBV4-2 and TRBJ1-2; D remains unclear. The CDR3 length is 15 residues. V lost 0 bases to trimming and J lost 4 bases, with 12 bases between them. Germline V CDR1 and CDR2: LGHNA, YNFKEQ. The DNA of the CDR3 is TGTGCCAGCAGCCAAGATTTTAAGGCGGGCTATGGCTACACCTTC. Amino acid sequence: CASSQDFKAGYGYTF.

This clonotype was seen more than once but under ten times. V gene TRBV28 combines with J gene TRBJ1-2; 8 bases fit TRBD1. The V segment lost 7 bases and the J segment 7 bases; nucleotides outside the gene matches: 5. The CDR3 loop spans 12 amino acids. Germline V CDR1 and CDR2: MDHEN, SYDVKM. The CDR3 nucleotides are TGTGCCAGCATGACGGGACAGGCTGGCTACACCTTC. Encoded protein: CASMTGQAGYTF.

The CDR3 region is CASSQNTTGQGRTQYF. CDR3 bases: TGCGCCAGCAGTCAAAATACGACGGGACAGGGGAGGACCCAGTACTTC. The chain joins TRBV23-1 to TRBJ2-5; 10 bases are a match to TRBD1. TRBV23-1 is placed among ORFs of uncertain function. The CDR3 sequence is 16 residues long. V gave up 2 bases and J gave up 7 bases; unmatched junction bases: 10.

J is TRBJ2-6 and V is TRBV5-5, with 8 bases identical to TRBD1. The CDR3 consists of 19 residues. Trimming at V came to 4 bases and at J to 0 bases, leaving 12 bases not matched to a gene. The germline CDR1 and CDR2 sequences are SGHKS and YYEKEE (reference sequence). DNA of the CDR3: TGTGCCAGCAGCGGCACAGGGGGACCACCGAGCTCTGGGGCCAACGTCCTGACTTTC. It translates to CASSGTGGPPSSGANVLTF. Variable domain in full (rest from reference TRBV5-5 and TRBJ2-6): DAGVTQSPTHLIKTRGQQVTLRCSPISGHKSVSWYQQVLGQGPQFIFQYYEKEERGRGNFPDRFSARQFPNYSSELNVNALLLGDSALYLCASSGTGGPPSSGANVLTFGAGSRLTVL.

The rearrangement uses TRBV4-1 and TRBJ1-2; 10 nucleotides align to TRBD1. Trimming removed 0 bases from V and 4 bases from J; junction bases left unmatched: 8. The CDR3 is 17 residues long. Looked up from germline, CDR1 is MGHRA and CDR2 is YSYEKL. The CDR3 nucleotides are TGCGCCAGCAGCCAAGACTTCGCGGGACAGGGGAGCTATGGCTACACCTTC. As protein: CASSQDFAGQGSYGYTF.

This sequence joins TRBV19 and TRBJ1-1, with D perhaps TRBD1 (5 bases). Trimming stripped 6 bases from V and 6 bases from J, with 17 bases between. CDR1 LNHDA and CDR2 SQIVND come from the germline V gene (reference sequence). There are 14 residues in the CDR3. The CDR3 DNA reads as TGTGCCAGTAGCCCCAGGGTTGCGGGCCCTGAAGCTTTCTTT. This codes for CASSPRVAGPEAFF.

This clonotype was recorded only once. Being one base from a much bigger clone, this may be a read error. The rearrangement links TRBV6-2 or TRBV6-3 to TRBJ2-5; D is possibly TRBD1 (6 bases). CDR1 and CDR2 (germline): MNHEY, SVGEGT. The CDR3 is 13 residues long. V lost 5 bases and J 0 bases, leaving 7 bases between the germline ends. The CDR3 region has the DNA TGTGCCAGCAGTGGGGACAACCAAGAGACCCAGTACTTC. It encodes CASSGDNQETQYF.

V is TRBV2 and J is TRBJ2-7; D is unresolved. The V gene's germline CDR1 is SNHLY and CDR2 FYNNEI. This CDR3 has 10 amino acids. V lost 6 bases and J lost 3, with 3 bases in between. CDR3 loop: CASRNYEQYF. Written as DNA, the CDR3 is TGTGCCAGCAGAAACTACGAGCAGTACTTC.

A word on this clonotype: A junction end diverges from the germline sequence, so it may reflect a read error. The CDR3 DNA follows: TGTGCCGGCAGTTTTAGCCAGGGGAGGAATGAGCAGTTCTTC. This codes for CAGSFSQGRNEQFF. The gene calls are TRBV12-3 or TRBV12-4 and TRBJ2-1, with D perhaps given as TRBD1 or TRBD2 (6 bases each). The CDR3 is 14 residues long.

The chain carries TRBV3-1 and TRBJ2-5, with no clear D. Germline values: CDR1 LGHDT, CDR2 YNNKEL (reference sequence). CDR3 length equals 15 residues. Trimming took 4 bases from V and 4 from J, leaving 16 bases between them. The CDR3 sequence: CASSPTRTHLETQYF. The CDR3 DNA reads as TGTGCCAGCAGCCCAACGCGGACCCACTTAGAGACCCAGTACTTC.

The chain uses TRBV6-1 and TRBJ1-2, with unresolved D. V was pared by 6 bases and J by 5 bases, with 10 bases between. CDR1 MNHNS and CDR2 SASEGT come from the germline V gene. CDR3 length: 12 amino acids. As DNA, the CDR3 is TGTGCCAGCAGCGCCGGGTTTTATGGCTACACCTTC. This translates into CASSAGFYGYTF.

A few counts support this clonotype. The chain couples TRBV20-1 to TRBJ2-1; 7 nucleotides match TRBD1. The CDR3 has 12 amino acids. V shed 7 bases, J shed 8 bases, and the junction held 8 bases outside the gene matches. Germline V CDR1 and CDR2: DFQATT, SNEGSKA (reference sequence). The CDR3 here is CSVPDRVHEQFF. The CDR3 DNA follows: TGCAGTGTCCCAGACAGGGTTCATGAGCAGTTCTTC.

The genes are TRBV9 and TRBJ2-2, with TRBD2 matching 7 bases. The V gene's germline CDR1 is SGDLS and CDR2 YYNGEE. V gave up 2 bases and J gave up 0 bases; unmatched junction bases: 4. This CDR3 is 16 amino acids long. The CDR3 nucleotides are TGTGCCAGCAGCGTTCGGCTAGCGGCGAACACCGGGGAGCTGTTTTTT. Amino acid sequence: CASSVRLAANTGELFF.

The chain is built from TRBV7-9 and TRBJ2-5; D gene ambiguous. CDR3 length: 13 amino acids. V lost 5 bases, J lost 4 bases, and 11 bases lay in between. Germline CDR1 is SEHNR and CDR2 is FQNEAQ (reference sequence). Here the CDR3 DNA reads TGTGCCAGCAGCGACATAGGGTTAGAGACCCAGTACTTC. This translates into CASSDIGLETQYF.

This clonotype was seen only a few times. The chain joins TRBV5-1 to TRBJ2-4; 11 bases align to TRBD1. Germline V CDR1 and CDR2: SGHRS, YFSETQ. The V gene end was trimmed by 4 bases and the J gene end by 9 bases; junction bases not matched to a gene: 9. The CDR3 runs 15 residues. The CDR3 DNA reads TGCGCCAGCAGCACGGACAGGGGGCGTGATAGCATTCAGTACTTC. Its translation: CASSTDRGRDSIQYF. Combining the CDR3 with reference TRBV5-1 and TRBJ2-4 gives the whole variable domain KAGVTQTPRYLIKTRGQQVTLSCSPISGHRSVSWYQQTPGQGLQFLFEYFSETQRNKGNFPGRFSGRQFSNSRSEMNVSTLELGDSALYLCASSTDRGRDSIQYFGAGTRLSVL.

This clonotype has a handful of counts. The chain combines TRBV12-3 or TRBV12-4 with TRBJ1-2; tentative D call: TRBD1 (5 bases). CDR3 length: 15 residues. The V end was cut by 7 bases, the J end by 4 bases, with 19 bases between. The CDR3 nucleotides are TGTGCCAGCACCCCAGGGCACGCTTACGGCTATGGCTACACCTTC. Translated: CASTPGHAYGYGYTF.

This sequence joins TRBV5-1 and TRBJ2-5; possible D gene TRBD1, 6 bases. Germline V lookup: CDR1 SGHRS, CDR2 YFSETQ. Deletions cut 3 bases from V and 5 bases from J, with 14 bases between. This CDR3 spans 14 amino acids. The CDR3: CASSSGQTRETQYF. CDR3 DNA sequence: TGCGCCAGCAGCTCGGGACAAACCCGCGAGACCCAGTACTTC.

To note about this clonotype: A junction boundary mismatches the germline segment, possibly from a read error. The V gene is TRBV5-1, the J gene TRBJ2-5; D tentatively fits TRBD1 or TRBD2 (5 bases each). This CDR3 comprises 15 residues. Germline assignment: CDR1 SGHRS and CDR2 YFSETQ. In nucleotides, the CDR3 is TGTGCCAGCACCCCCATGGGGGTTTCTCAAGAGACCCAGTACTTC. Encoded protein: CASTPMGVSQETQYF.

This clonotype was found a few times. The gene calls are TRBV20-1 and TRBJ1-2; possible D gene TRBD1, 6 bases. V dropped 3 bases and J dropped 0 bases, with 14 bases sitting between them. This CDR3 has 15 residues. Germline V gene sequence: CDR1 DFQATT, CDR2 SNEGSKA (reference sequence). CDR3 loop: CSASRGQPTNYGYTF. The DNA of the CDR3 is TGCAGTGCTAGTAGAGGACAGCCGACTAACTATGGCTACACCTTC.

This rearrangement joins TRBV5-1 to TRBJ1-4; 9 positions agree with TRBD1. CDR3 length: 15 amino acids. Per germline, CDR1 SGHRS and CDR2 YFSETQ. The trim removed 4 bases at V and 5 bases at J, leaving 6 bases unmatched. Here the CDR3 reads CASSPLTGGNEKLFF. CDR3 nucleotides: TGCGCCAGCAGCCCCCTGACAGGGGGAAATGAAAAACTGTTTTTT.

The chain joins TRBV7-9 to TRBJ1-2; TRBD1 matches at 8 bases. The CDR3 covers 11 residues. Germline V gene lookup returns CDR1 SEHNR and CDR2 FQNEAQ (reference sequence). J lost 4 bases, V lost 10 bases, and 2 bases had no gene match. In DNA form, the CDR3 reads TGTGCCACCGGGACAGGCTATGGCTACACCTTC. Protein sequence: CATGTGYGYTF.

This clonotype has a count of ten or more. This sequence joins TRBV6-5 and TRBJ2-7; D may be TRBD1 (6 bases). Trimming cost V 0 bases and J 2 bases, with 8 bases left between them. Per germline, CDR1 MNHEY and CDR2 SVGAGI. CDR3 length equals 14 residues. CDR3 DNA: TGTGCCAGCAGTTACTCGGACAGAGCCTACGAGCAGTACTTC. It translates to CASSYSDRAYEQYF.